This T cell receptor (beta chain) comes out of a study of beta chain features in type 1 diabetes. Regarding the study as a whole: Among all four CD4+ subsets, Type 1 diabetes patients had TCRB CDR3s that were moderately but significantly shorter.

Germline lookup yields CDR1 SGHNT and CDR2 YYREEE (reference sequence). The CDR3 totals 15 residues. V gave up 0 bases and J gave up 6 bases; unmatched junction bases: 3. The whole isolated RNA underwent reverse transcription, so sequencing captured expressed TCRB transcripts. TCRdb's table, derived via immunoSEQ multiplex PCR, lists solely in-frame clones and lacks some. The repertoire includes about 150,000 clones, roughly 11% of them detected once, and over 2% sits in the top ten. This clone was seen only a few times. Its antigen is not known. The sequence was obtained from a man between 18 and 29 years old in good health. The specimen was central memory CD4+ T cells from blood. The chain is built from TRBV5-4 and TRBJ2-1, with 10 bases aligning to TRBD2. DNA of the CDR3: TGTGCCAGCAGCTTGGAAGCGGGGGGGCGCAATGAGCAGTTCTTC. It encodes CASSLEAGGRNEQFF.